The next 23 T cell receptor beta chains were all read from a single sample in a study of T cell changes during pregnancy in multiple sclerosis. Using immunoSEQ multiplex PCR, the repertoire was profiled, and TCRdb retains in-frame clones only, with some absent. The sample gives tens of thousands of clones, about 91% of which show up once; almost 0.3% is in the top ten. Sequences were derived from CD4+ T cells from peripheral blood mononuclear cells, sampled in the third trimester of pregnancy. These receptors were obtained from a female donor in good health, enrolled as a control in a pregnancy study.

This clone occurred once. The CDR3 DNA reads TGCGCCAGCAGCCCGGACAGGGGACTGGGTGAAAAACTGTTTTTT. Encoded protein: CASSPDRGLGEKLFF. V is TRBV4-3 and J is TRBJ1-4; 9 bases map to TRBD1. Germline trimming cut 4 bases from V and 7 bases from J; bases unmatched to any gene: 7. The germline V gene encodes CDR1 LGHNA and CDR2 YSLEER. The CDR3 runs 15 residues.

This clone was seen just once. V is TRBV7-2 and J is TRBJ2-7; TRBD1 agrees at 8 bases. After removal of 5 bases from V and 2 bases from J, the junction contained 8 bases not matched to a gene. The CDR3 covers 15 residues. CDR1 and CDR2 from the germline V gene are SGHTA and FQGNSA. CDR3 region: CASSPTGQVTYEQYF. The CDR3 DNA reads TGTGCCAGCAGCCCTACGGGACAGGTGACCTACGAGCAGTACTTC.

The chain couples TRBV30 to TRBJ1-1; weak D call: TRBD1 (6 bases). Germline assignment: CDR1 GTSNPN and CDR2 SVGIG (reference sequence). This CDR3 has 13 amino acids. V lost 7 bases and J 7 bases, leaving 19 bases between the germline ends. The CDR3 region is CASRPQGLGEAFF. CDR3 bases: TGTGCCTCCCGCCCACAGGGCTTGGGTGAAGCTTTCTTT.

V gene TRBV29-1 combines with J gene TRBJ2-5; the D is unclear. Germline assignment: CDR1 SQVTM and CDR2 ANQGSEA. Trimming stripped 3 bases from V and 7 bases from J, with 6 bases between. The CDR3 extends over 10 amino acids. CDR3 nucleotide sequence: TGCAGCGTTGAGAGTGTGACCCAGTACTTC. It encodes CSVESVTQYF.

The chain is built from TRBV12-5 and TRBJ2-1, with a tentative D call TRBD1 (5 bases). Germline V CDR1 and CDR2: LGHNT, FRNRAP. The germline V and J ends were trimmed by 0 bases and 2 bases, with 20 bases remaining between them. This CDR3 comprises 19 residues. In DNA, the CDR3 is TGTGCTAGTGGTTTGGTACTTACACAGGCCTCGAGCGCCTACAATGAGCAGTTCTTC. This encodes CASGLVLTQASSAYNEQFF.

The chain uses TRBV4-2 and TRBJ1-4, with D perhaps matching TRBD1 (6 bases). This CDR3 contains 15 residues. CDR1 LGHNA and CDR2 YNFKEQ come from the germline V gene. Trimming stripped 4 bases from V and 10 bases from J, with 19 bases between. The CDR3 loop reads CASSPSLGRGGKLFF. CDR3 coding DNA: TGTGCCAGCAGCCCTTCTCTTGGGAGGGGGGGAAAACTGTTTTTT.

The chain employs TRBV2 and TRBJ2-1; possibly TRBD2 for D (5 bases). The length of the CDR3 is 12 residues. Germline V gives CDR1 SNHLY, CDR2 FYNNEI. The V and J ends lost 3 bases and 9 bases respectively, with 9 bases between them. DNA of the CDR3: TGTGCCAGCAGTGATAGGAGGTTTGAGCAGTTCTTC. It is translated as CASSDRRFEQFF. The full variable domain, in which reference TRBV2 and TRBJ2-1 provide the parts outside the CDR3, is EPEVTQTPSHQVTQMGQEVILRCVPISNHLYFYWYRQILGQKVEFLVSFYNNEISEKSEIFDDQFSVERPDGSNFTLKIRSTKLEDSAMYFCASSDRRFEQFFGPGTRLTVL.

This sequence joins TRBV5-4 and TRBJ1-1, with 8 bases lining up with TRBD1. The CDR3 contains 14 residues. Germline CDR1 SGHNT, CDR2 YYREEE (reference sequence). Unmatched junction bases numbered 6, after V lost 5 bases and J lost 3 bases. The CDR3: CASRIKDRDTEAFF. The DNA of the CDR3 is TGTGCCAGCAGAATTAAGGACAGGGACACTGAAGCTTTCTTT.

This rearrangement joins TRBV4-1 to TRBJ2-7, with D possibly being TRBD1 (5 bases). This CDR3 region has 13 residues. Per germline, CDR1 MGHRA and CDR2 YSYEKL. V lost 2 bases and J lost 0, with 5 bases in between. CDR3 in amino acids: CASSQQGSYEQYF. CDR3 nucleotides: TGCGCCAGCAGCCAACAGGGCTCCTACGAGCAGTACTTC.

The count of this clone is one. The CDR3: CASSLGPGSQDTEAFF. The CDR3, as DNA: TGCGCCAGCAGCTTGGGGCCAGGAAGTCAGGACACTGAAGCTTTCTTT. The rearrangement links TRBV5-1 to TRBJ1-1; D gene ambiguous. This CDR3 contains 16 residues. Germline V gene data show CDR1 as SGHRS and CDR2 as YFSETQ. V lost 0 bases to trimming and J lost 3 bases, with 15 bases between them.

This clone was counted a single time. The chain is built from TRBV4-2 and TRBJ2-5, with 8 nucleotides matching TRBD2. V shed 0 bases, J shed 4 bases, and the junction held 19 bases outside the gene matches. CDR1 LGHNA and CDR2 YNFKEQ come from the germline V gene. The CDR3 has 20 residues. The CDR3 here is CASSQEIKAGEPPTRETQYF. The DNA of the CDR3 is TGTGCCAGCAGCCAAGAAATAAAAGCGGGGGAGCCCCCAACGCGAGAGACCCAGTACTTC.

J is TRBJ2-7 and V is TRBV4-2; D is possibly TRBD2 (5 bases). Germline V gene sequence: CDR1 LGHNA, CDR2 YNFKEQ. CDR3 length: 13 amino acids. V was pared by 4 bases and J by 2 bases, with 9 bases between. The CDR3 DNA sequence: TGTGCCAGCAGCCTAGCGCAAACCTACGAGCAGTACTTC. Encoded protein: CASSLAQTYEQYF.

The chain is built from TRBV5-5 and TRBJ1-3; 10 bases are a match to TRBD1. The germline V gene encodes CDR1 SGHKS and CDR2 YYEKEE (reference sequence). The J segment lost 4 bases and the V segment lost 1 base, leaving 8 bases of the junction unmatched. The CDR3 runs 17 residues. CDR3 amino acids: CASSLLTGGAGGNTIYF. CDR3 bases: TGTGCCAGCAGCTTGCTGACAGGGGGCGCGGGAGGAAACACCATATATTTT.

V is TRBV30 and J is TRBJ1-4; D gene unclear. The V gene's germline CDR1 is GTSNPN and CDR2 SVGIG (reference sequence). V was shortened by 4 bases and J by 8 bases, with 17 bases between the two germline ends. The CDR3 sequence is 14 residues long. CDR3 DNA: TGTGCCTGGAATAGCGGCAGGTTGGCCGAAAAACTGTTTTTT. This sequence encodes CAWNSGRLAEKLFF.

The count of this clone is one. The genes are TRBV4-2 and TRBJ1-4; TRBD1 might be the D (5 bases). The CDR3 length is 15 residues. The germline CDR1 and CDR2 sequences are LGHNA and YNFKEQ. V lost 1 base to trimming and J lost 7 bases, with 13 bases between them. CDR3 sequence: CASSQAGEGGEKLFF. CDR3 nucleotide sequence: TGTGCCAGCAGCCAAGCGGGGGAGGGTGGTGAAAAACTGTTTTTT.

The CDR3 here is CASSLSTDQETQYF. The CDR3 DNA reads TGCGCCAGCAGCCTATCGACAGATCAAGAGACCCAGTACTTC. The chain links TRBV5-1 to TRBJ2-5, with D perhaps TRBD1 (5 bases). V dropped 4 bases and J dropped 2 bases, with 12 bases sitting between them. The germline gives CDR1 SGHRS, CDR2 YFSETQ. This CDR3 has 14 amino acids.

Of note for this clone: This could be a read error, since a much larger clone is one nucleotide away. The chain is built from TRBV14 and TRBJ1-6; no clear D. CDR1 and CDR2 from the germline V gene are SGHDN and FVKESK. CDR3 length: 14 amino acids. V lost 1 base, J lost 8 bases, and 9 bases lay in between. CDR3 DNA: TGTGCCAGCAGCCAAGGACGGGAAGATTCACCCCTCCACTTT. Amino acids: CASSQGREDSPLHF.

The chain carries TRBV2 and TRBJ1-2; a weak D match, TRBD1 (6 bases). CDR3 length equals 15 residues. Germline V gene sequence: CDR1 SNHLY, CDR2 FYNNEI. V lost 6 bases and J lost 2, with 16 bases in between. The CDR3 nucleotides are TGTGCCAGCAGGAATCCGGGACAACGAAACTATGGCTACACCTTC. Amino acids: CASRNPGQRNYGYTF. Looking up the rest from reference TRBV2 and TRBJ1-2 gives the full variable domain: EPEVTQTPSHQVTQMGQEVILRCVPISNHLYFYWYRQILGQKVEFLVSFYNNEISEKSEIFDDQFSVERPDGSNFTLKIRSTKLEDSAMYFCASRNPGQRNYGYTFGSGTRLTVV.

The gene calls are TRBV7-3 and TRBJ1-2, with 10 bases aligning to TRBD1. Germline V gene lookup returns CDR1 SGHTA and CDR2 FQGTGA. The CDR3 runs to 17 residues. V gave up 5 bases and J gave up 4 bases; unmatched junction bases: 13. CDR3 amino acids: CASSRTGTGVGVYGYTF. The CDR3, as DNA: TGTGCCAGCAGCCGTACCGGGACAGGGGTGGGAGTCTATGGCTACACCTTC.

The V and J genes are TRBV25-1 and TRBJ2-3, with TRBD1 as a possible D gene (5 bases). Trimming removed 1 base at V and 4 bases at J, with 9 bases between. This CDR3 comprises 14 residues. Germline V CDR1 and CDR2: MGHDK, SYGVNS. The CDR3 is CASSEWQGADTQYF. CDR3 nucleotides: TGTGCCAGCAGTGAATGGCAGGGCGCAGATACGCAGTATTTT.

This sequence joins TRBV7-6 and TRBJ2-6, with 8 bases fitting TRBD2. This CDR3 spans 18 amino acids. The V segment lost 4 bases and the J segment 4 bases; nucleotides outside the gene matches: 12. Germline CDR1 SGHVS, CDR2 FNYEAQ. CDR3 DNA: TGTGCCAGCAGCTCCCACCCGGGAGGGTTAGTGGGGGCCAACGTCCTGACTTTC. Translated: CASSSHPGGLVGANVLTF.

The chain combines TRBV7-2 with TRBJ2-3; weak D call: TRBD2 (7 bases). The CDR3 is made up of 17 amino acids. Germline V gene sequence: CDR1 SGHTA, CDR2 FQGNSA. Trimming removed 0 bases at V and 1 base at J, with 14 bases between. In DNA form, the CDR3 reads TGTGCCAGCAGCTTAGCGAACGGGGGGCAAGGCACAGATACGCAGTATTTT. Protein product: CASSLANGGQGTDTQYF.

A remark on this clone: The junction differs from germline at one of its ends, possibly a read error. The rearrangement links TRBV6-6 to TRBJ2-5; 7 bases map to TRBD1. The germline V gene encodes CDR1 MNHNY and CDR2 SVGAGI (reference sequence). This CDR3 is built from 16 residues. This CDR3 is CTSSRPSTGWLETQYF. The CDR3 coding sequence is TGTACCAGCAGTCGCCCTTCGACAGGGTGGTTGGAGACCCAGTACTTC.